Following are 7 T cell receptor beta chains from one sample sequenced in a study of T cell responses to AZD1222 COVID-19 vaccine. Libraries were prepared by immunoSEQ multiplex PCR; TCRdb keeps only in-frame clonotypes and omits some of them. Of 200,000 to 300,000 clones in the sample, approximately 95% were seen once. Sequenced here: peripheral blood, sampled on day 0 of AZD1222 vaccination. The receptor source for this set is an adult in good health.

This chain links TRBV19 with TRBJ1-1; a possible D gene is TRBD1 (6 bases). Trimming stripped 5 bases from V and 5 bases from J, with 9 bases between. The length of the CDR3 is 12 residues. Germline values: CDR1 LNHDA, CDR2 SQIVND (reference sequence). This CDR3 reads CASSLRGTEAFF. Here the CDR3 DNA reads TGTGCCAGTAGTCTAAGGGGGACTGAAGCTTTCTTT.

This chain connects TRBV4-1 to TRBJ1-5, with D perhaps TRBD1 (5 bases). Trimming left V 0 bases short and J 2 bases short, with 5 bases between. CDR1 MGHRA and CDR2 YSYEKL come from the germline V gene. The CDR3 loop spans 14 amino acids. The CDR3 DNA is TGCGCCAGCAGCCAAGAAGGGGGCAATCAGCCCCAGCATTTT. Its protein is CASSQEGGNQPQHF.

This clone appeared once. This rearrangement joins TRBV7-2 to TRBJ1-6, with 7 bases lining up with TRBD1. The trim removed 5 bases at V and 6 bases at J, leaving 7 bases unmatched. The CDR3 runs to 15 residues. Per germline, CDR1 SGHTA and CDR2 FQGNSA. DNA for the CDR3: TGTGCCAGCAGCCAGGGGGTTTGGTCTAATTCACCCCTCCACTTT. This sequence encodes CASSQGVWSNSPLHF. Full variable domain (remainder filled in from reference TRBV7-2 and TRBJ1-6): GAGVSQSPSNKVTEKGKDVELRCDPISGHTALYWYRQSLGQGLEFLIYFQGNSAPDKSGLPSDRFSAERTGGSVSTLTIQRTQQEDSAVYLCASSQGVWSNSPLHFGNGTRLTVT.

The chain is built from TRBV24-1 and TRBJ2-7; 9 bases map to TRBD1. V lost 4 bases, J lost 2 bases, and 5 bases stayed unmatched. From germline, CDR1 is KGHDR and CDR2 SFDVKD. The CDR3 has 15 amino acids. CDR3 loop: CATSERTGETYEQYF. CDR3 nucleotide sequence: TGTGCCACCAGTGAAAGGACAGGGGAAACCTACGAGCAGTACTTC.

This clone was detected a few times. The CDR3: CASSEANQGEAGELFF. CDR3 in DNA: TGTGCCAGCAGTGAAGCAAACCAGGGGGAGGCTGGGGAGCTGTTTTTT. The genes are TRBV2 and TRBJ2-2; a weak D match, TRBD1 (7 bases). The CDR3 runs to 16 residues. V was trimmed by 0 bases and J by 8 bases, leaving 16 bases between them. Germline-derived CDR1 and CDR2 are SNHLY and FYNNEI.

The chain combines TRBV29-1 with TRBJ2-7, with D possibly being TRBD1 or TRBD2 (6 bases each). Trimming took 7 bases from V and 2 from J, leaving 12 bases between them. CDR3 length: 12 residues. The germline V gene encodes CDR1 SQVTM and CDR2 ANQGSEA. The CDR3 DNA reads TGCAGCGCCGAGGGGGGAACCTACGAGCAGTACTTC. Translation gives CSAEGGTYEQYF.

This clone was seen once. In nucleotides, the CDR3 is TGTGCCAGCAGCTTAGAGTTAGAATTCAGGGGAGAAGGGACTGAAGCTTTCTTT. This gives the protein CASSLELEFRGEGTEAFF. The rearrangement uses TRBV7-9 and TRBJ1-1; D perhaps matches TRBD1 (6 bases). CDR3 size: 18 residues. CDR1 is SEHNR and CDR2 is FQNEAQ in the germline V gene (reference sequence). The V end was cut by 1 base, the J end by 5 bases, with 23 bases between.